The 9 T cell receptor beta chains below all came from one sample that was sequenced in a study of blood T cell repertoires in COVID-19. Only in-frame clones appear in the TCRdb table, and some are missing; sequencing was by immunoSEQ multiplex PCR. The sample lists about 120,000 clones, over 80% occurring once. The sample comprised peripheral blood. The receptor set was obtained from a woman aged 65 to 85 with acute or convalescent COVID-19.

The chain uses TRBV5-1 and TRBJ2-3; 11 nucleotides align to TRBD2. CDR3 length equals 15 residues. The V gene end was trimmed by 4 bases and the J gene end by 3 bases; junction bases not matched to a gene: 4. Germline-derived CDR1 and CDR2 are SGHRS and YFSETQ. This CDR3 is CASSPGLAATDTQYF. DNA of the CDR3: TGCGCCAGCAGCCCGGGACTAGCGGCTACAGATACGCAGTATTTT.

This clone was picked up one time. The chain joins TRBV7-6 to TRBJ2-3, with 8 positions matching TRBD2. The CDR3 runs 16 residues. Germline loops: CDR1 SGHVS, CDR2 FNYEAQ. Unmatched junction bases numbered 11, after V lost 5 bases and J lost 4 bases. Written as DNA, the CDR3 is TGTGCCAGCAGCCTCATAGCGGGGACCGGGGCAGATACGCAGTATTTT. Translating gives CASSLIAGTGADTQYF.

The rearrangement joins TRBV19 to TRBJ1-5, with 7 bases identical to TRBD1. CDR3 length: 13 residues. In germline, CDR1 is LNHDA, CDR2 SQIVND (reference sequence). J gave up 3 bases and V 5 bases, and 1 base lay outside the gene matches. The CDR3 DNA reads TGTGCCAGTAGTCAGGGGGACAATCAGCCCCAGCATTTT. The encoded protein is CASSQGDNQPQHF.

The chain employs TRBV7-2 and TRBJ2-3; D unclear. Between the trimmed V and J ends, which lost 1 base and 2 bases, there was a span of 7 bases. Germline V gene lookup returns CDR1 SGHTA and CDR2 FQGNSA. This CDR3 has 14 amino acids. CDR3 sequence: CASSLVRLTDTQYF. CDR3 DNA: TGTGCCAGCAGCTTAGTCCGTCTCACAGATACGCAGTATTTT.

This chain uses TRBV12-5 with TRBJ1-4; 9 bases line up with TRBD1. Per the germline V gene, CDR1 is LGHNT and CDR2 is FRNRAP. The V and J ends lost 0 bases and 11 bases, in that order; junction bases with no gene match: 10. This CDR3 has 16 residues. As DNA, the CDR3 is TGTGCTAGTGGTTTGGTAATTCGACAGGGGGAAGGGAAACTGTTTTTT. Translating gives CASGLVIRQGEGKLFF.

This chain uses TRBV18 with TRBJ2-2; no definite D call. Trimming cost V 2 bases and J 7 bases, with 17 bases left between them. The CDR3 is made up of 16 amino acids. Germline CDR1 KGHSH, CDR2 LQKENI. The CDR3 DNA is TGTGCCAGCTCACCAAGGCAGACCGGCGGTGGCGGGGAGCTGTTTTTT. It codes for CASSPRQTGGGGELFF.

The V gene is TRBV2, the J gene TRBJ1-1, with D unclear. The germline CDR1 and CDR2 sequences are SNHLY and FYNNEI. Trimming shortened V by 8 bases and J by 0 bases, and 10 bases separated the two germline ends. The CDR3 is 13 residues long. CDR3 sequence (DNA): TGTGCCAGCTTACGGGTGTTGAACACTGAAGCTTTCTTT. Translation gives CASLRVLNTEAFF.

This chain links TRBV6-1 with TRBJ1-6; tentative D call: TRBD1 (5 bases). In germline, CDR1 is MNHNS, CDR2 SASEGT. V was shortened by 2 bases and J by 6 bases, with 11 bases between the two germline ends. The CDR3 contains 15 residues. The chain's CDR3 is CASSEIGQGNSPLHF. In DNA, the CDR3 is TGTGCCAGCAGTGAAATTGGGCAGGGTAATTCACCCCTCCACTTT.

This clone appeared once. This rearrangement joins TRBV27 to TRBJ1-1; D remains ambiguous. CDR3 length equals 13 residues. Germline V gene sequence: CDR1 MNHEY, CDR2 SMNVEV (reference sequence). With 0 bases removed from V and 4 bases from J, the gap between germline ends came to 6 bases. The CDR3 region is CASSLSSLTEAFF. CDR3 coding DNA: TGTGCCAGCAGTTTATCCAGTCTCACTGAAGCTTTCTTT.